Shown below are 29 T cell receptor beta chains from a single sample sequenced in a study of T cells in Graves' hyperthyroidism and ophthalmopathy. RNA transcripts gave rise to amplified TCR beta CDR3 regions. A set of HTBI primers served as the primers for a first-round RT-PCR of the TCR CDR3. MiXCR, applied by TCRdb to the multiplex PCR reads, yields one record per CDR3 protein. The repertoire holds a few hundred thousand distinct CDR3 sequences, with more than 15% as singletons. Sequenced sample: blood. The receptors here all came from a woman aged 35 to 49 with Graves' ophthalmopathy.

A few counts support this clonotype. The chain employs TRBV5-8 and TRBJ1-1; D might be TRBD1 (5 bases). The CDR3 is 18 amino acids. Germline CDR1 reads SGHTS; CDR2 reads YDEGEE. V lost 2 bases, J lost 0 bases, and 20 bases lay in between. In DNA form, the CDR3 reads TGTGCCAGCAGCTTCAGCGACAGCTTGTCCAAAATGAACACTGAAGCTTTCTTT. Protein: CASSFSDSLSKMNTEAFF.

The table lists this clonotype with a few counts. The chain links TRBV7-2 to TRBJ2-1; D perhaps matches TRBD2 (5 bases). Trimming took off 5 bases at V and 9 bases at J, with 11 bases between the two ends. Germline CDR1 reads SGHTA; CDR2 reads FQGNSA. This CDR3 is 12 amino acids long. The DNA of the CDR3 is TGTGCCAGCAGCACTTACCGGGGTGAGCAGTTCTTC. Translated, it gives CASSTYRGEQFF.

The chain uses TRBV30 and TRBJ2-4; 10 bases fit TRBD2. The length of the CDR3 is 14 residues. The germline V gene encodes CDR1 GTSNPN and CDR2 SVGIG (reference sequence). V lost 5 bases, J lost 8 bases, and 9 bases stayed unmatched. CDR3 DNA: TGTGCCTGGGGCCTAACTAGCGGGAAAGACATTCAGTACTTC. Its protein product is CAWGLTSGKDIQYF.

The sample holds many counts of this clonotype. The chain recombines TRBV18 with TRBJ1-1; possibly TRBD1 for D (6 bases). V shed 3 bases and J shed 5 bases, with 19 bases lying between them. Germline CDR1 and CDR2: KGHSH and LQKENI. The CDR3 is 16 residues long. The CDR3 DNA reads TGTGCCAGCTCACCCCCCCTGCAGGGGCAGTGGACTGAAGCTTTCTTT. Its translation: CASSPPLQGQWTEAFF.

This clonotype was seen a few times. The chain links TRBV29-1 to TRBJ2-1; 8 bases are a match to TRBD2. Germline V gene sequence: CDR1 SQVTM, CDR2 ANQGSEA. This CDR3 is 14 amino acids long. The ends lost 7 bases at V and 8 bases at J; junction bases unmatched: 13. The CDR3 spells CSADPGGPLHEQFF. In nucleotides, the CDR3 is TGCAGCGCCGACCCGGGAGGGCCCCTGCATGAGCAGTTCTTC.

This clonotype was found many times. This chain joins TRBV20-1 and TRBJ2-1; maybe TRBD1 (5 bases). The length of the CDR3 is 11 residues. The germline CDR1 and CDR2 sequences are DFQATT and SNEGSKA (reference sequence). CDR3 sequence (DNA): TGCAGGACAGCCTCCTACAATGAGCAGTTCTTC. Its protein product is CRTASYNEQFF.

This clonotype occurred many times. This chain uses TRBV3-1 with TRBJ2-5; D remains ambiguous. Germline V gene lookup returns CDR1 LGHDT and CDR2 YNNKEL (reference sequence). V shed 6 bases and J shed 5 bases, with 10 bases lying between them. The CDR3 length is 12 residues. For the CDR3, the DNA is TGTGCCAGCAGGACCCCCGGGGAGACCCAGTACTTC. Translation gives CASRTPGETQYF.

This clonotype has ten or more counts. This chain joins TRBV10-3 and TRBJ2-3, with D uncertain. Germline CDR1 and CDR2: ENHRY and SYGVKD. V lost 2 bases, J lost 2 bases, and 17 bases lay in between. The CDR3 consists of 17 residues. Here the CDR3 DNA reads TGTGCCATCAGTGAGGCCCCCGACCGAGCCACCACAGATACGCAGTATTTT. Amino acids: CAISEAPDRATTDTQYF.

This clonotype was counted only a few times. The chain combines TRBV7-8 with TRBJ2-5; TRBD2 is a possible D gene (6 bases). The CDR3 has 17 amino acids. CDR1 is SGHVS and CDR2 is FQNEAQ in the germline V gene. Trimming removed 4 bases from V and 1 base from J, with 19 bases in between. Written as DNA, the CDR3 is TGTGCCAGCAGCTCGGGGGAGACAGTGGGGACCCAAGAGACCCAGTACTTC. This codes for CASSSGETVGTQETQYF.

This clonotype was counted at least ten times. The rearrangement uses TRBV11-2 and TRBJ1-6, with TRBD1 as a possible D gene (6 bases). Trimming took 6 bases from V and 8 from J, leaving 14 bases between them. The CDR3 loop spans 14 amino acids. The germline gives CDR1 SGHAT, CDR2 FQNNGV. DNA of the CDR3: TGTGCCAGCAGTAAGTGGGGGGCAGATTCACCCCTCCACTTT. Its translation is CASSKWGADSPLHF.

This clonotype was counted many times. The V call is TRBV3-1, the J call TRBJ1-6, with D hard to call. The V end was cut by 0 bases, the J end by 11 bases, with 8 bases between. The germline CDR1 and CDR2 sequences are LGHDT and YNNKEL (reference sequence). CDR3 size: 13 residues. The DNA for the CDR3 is TGTGCCAGCAGCCAAGACGGGATAACACCCCTCCACTTT. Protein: CASSQDGITPLHF.

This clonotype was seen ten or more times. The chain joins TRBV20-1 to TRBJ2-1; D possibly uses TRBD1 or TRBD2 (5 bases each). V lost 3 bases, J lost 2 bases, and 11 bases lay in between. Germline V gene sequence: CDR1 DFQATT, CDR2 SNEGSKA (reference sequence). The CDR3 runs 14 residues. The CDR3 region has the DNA TGCAGTGCTAGCTGGGGGTACACCTACAATGAGCAGTTCTTC. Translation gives CSASWGYTYNEQFF.

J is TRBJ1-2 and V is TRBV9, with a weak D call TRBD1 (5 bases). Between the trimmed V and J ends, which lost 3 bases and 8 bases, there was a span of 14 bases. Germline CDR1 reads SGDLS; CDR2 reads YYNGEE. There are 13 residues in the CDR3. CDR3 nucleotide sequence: TGTGCCAGCAGCGGACAGCTAGGGGAAGGCTACACCTTC. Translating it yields CASSGQLGEGYTF.

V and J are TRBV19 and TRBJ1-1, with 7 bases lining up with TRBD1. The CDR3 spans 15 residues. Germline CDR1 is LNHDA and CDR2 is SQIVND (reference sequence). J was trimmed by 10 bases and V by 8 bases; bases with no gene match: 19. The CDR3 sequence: CASARVETGRSVAFF. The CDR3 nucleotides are TGTGCCAGTGCGAGGGTCGAGACAGGGCGATCGGTAGCTTTCTTT.

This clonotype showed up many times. CDR3 nucleotides: TGTGCCAGCAGTCGGGTGTCCCCTTTGACTGACACCTACGAGCAGTACTTC. The encoded protein is CASSRVSPLTDTYEQYF. The genes are TRBV2 and TRBJ2-7; D remains ambiguous. The CDR3 length is 17 residues. Trimming removed 5 bases at V and 2 bases at J, with 22 bases between. Germline V gene data show CDR1 as SNHLY and CDR2 as FYNNEI.

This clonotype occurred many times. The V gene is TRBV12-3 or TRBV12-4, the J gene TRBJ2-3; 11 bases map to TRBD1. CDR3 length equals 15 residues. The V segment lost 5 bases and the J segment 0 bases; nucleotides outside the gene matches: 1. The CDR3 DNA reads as TGTGCCAGCAGTGGACAGGGGGCAAGCACAGATACGCAGTATTTT. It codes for CASSGQGASTDTQYF.

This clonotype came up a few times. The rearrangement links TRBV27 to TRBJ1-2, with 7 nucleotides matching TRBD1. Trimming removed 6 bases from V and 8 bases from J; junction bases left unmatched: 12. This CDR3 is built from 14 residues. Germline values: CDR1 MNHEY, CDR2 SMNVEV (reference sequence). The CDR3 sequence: CASRGTARSPGYTF. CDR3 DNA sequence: TGTGCCAGCAGAGGGACAGCTCGGTCGCCGGGCTACACCTTC.

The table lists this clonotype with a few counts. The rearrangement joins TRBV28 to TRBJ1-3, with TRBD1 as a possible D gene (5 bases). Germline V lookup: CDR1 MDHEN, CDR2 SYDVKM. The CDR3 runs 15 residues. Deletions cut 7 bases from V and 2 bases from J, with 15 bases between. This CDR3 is CASIRTGGAGNTIYF. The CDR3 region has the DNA TGTGCCAGCATCCGCACGGGGGGGGCTGGAAACACCATATATTTT.

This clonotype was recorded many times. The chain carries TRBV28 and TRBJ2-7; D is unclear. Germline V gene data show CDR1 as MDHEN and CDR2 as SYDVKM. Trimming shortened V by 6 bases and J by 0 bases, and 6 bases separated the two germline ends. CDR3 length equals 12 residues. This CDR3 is CASRQYSYEQYF. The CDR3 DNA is TGTGCCAGCAGACAGTACTCCTACGAGCAGTACTTC.

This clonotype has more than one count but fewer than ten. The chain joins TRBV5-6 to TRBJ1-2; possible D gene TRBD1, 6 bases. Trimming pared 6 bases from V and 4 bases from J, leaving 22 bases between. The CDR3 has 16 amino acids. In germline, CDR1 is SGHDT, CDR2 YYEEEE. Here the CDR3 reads CASTAYTGAIFYGYTF. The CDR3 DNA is TGTGCCAGCACAGCTTATACGGGGGCGATCTTCTATGGCTACACCTTC.

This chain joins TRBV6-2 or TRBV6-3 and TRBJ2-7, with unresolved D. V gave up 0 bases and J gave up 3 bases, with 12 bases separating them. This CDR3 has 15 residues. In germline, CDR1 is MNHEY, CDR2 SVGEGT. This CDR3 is CASSYSNTGGYEQYF. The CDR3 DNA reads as TGTGCCAGCAGTTACTCGAATACCGGTGGCTACGAGCAGTACTTC.

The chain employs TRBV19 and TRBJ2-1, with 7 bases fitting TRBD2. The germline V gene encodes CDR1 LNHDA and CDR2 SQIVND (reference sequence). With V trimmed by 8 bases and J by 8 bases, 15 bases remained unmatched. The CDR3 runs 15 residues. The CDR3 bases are TGTGCCAGTGGCTCAAGTGGGAGGGCCTTATATGAGCAGTTCTTC. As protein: CASGSSGRALYEQFF.

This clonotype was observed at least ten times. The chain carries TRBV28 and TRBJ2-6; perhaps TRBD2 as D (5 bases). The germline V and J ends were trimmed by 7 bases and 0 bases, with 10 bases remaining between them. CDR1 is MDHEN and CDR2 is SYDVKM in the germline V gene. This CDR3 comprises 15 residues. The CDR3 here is CASTEAVSGANVLTF. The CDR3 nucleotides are TGTGCCAGCACCGAAGCGGTCTCTGGGGCCAACGTCCTGACTTTC. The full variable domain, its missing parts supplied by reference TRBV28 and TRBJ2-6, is DVKVTQSSRYLVKRTGEKVFLECVQDMDHENMFWYRQDPGLGLRLIYFSYDVKMKEKGDIPEGYSVSREKKERFSLILESASTNQTSMYLCASTEAVSGANVLTFGAGSRLTVL.

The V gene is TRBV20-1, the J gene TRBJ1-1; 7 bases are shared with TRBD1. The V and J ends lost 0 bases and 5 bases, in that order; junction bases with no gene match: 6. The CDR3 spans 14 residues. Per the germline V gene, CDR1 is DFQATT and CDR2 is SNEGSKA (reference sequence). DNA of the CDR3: TGCAGTGCTAGAGAAAACAGGGGAAAGACTGAAGCTTTCTTT. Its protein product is CSARENRGKTEAFF.

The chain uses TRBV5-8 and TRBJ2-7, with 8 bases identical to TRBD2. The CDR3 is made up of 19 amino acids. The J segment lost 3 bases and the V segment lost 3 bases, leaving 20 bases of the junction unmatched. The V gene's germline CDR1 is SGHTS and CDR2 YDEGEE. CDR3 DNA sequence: TGTGCCAGCAGCTCCACCCGGAGCGGGAGTATTACTACAAACTACGAGCAGTACTTC. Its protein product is CASSSTRSGSITTNYEQYF. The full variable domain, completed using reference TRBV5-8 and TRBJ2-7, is EAGVTQSPTHLIKTRGQQATLRCSPISGHTSVYWYQQALGLGLQFLLWYDEGEERNRGNFPPRFSGRQFPNYSSELNVNALELEDSALYLCASSSTRSGSITTNYEQYFGPGTRLTVT.

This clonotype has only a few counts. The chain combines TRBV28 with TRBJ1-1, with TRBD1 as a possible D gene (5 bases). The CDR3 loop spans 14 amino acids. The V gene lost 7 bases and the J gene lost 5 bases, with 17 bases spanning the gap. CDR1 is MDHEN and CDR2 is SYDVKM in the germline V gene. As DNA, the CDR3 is TGTGCCAGCACCAATTCAGGGTGGAGTACTGAAGCTTTCTTT. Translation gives CASTNSGWSTEAFF.

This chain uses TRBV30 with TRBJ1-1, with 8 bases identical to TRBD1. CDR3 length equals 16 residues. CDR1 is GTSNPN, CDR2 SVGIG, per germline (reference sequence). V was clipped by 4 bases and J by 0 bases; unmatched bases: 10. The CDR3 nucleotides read TGTGCCTGGATACGGGGGACAGGCCTAGTGAACACTGAAGCTTTCTTT. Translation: CAWIRGTGLVNTEAFF.

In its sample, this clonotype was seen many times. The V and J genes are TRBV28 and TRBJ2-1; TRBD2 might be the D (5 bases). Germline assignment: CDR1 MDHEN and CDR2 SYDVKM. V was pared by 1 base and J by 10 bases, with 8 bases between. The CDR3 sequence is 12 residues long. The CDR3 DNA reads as TGTGCCAGCAGTTTATTGAGGAGGGAGCAGTTCTTC. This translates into CASSLLRREQFF.

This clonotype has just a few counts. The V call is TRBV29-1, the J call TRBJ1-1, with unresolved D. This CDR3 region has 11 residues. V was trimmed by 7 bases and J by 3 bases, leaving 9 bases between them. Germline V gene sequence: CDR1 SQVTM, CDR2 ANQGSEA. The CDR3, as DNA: TGCAGCGATGCAGGCTACACTGAAGCTTTCTTT. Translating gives CSDAGYTEAFF. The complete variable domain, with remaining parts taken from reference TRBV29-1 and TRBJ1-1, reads SAVISQKPSRDICQRGTSLTIQCQVDSQVTMMFWYRQQPGQSLTLIATANQGSEATYESGFVIDKFPISRPNLTFSTLTVSNMSPEDSSIYLCSDAGYTEAFFGQGTRLTVV.